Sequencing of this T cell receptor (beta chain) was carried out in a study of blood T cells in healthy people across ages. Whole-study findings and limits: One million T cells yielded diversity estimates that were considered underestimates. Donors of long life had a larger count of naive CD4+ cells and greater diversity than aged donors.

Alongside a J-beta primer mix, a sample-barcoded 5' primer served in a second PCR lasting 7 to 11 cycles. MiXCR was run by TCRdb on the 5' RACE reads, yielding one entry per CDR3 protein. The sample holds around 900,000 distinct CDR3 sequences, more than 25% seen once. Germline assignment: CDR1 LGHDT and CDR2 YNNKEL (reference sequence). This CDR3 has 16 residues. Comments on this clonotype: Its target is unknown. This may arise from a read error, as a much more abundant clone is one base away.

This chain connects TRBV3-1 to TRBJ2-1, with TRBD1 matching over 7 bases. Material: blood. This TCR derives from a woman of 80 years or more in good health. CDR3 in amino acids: CASSQGQLSPYSEQFF. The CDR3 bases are TGTGCCAGCAGCCAGGGACAGCTGTCCCCCTACAGTGAGCAGTTCTTC.